This TCR beta chain was identified in a study of T cells in localized non-small cell lung cancer. Study observations and caveats: Higher blood T cell density tracked longer overall survival. Among the top 100 tumor clones, a median approximately 62 appeared in adjacent lung.

Unmatched junction bases numbered 8, after V lost 2 bases and J lost 7 bases. Germline CDR1 SGHRS, CDR2 YFSETQ. This CDR3 is 15 amino acids long. Notes on this clone: Its target is not known.

Assay used: immunoSEQ multiplex PCR; TCRdb lists only in-frame clones, some missing. The table has 750 to 1,000 clones, around a sixth seen once; the top ten hold around a quarter. This specimen was normal lung tissue next to the tumor, taken before any cancer treatment. The receptor's source is a female donor of 60 years or more with stage II squamous cell lung carcinoma. V gene TRBV5-1 combines with J gene TRBJ1-5; 8 bases map to TRBD1. The chain's CDR3 is CASSLGTGLGQPQHF. In DNA, the CDR3 is TGCGCCAGCAGCTTAGGGACAGGATTAGGACAGCCCCAGCATTTT. The full variable domain, its missing parts supplied by reference TRBV5-1 and TRBJ1-5, is KAGVTQTPRYLIKTRGQQVTLSCSPISGHRSVSWYQQTPGQGLQFLFEYFSETQRNKGNFPGRFSGRQFSNSRSEMNVSTLELGDSALYLCASSLGTGLGQPQHFGDGTRLSIL.